The 25 T cell receptor beta chains below were found in one sample sequenced in a study of T-cell reconstitution after alpha-beta-depleted transplantation in children. Preparation of the TCRbeta library was carried out with unique molecular identifiers. One entry per CDR3 protein, called by TCRdb with MiXCR from the PCR reads. The sample lists 280,000 or so distinct CDR3 sequences, approximately 10% occurring once. The sample consisted of peripheral blood, taken 180 days after TCRalphabeta/CD19-depleted stem cell transplant. These TCRs come from a male patient between 2 and 10 years old who had a stem cell transplant for chronic granulomatous disease, so the T cells may come from the graft donor.

Notes on this clonotype: A much larger clone is a single base away; this may be a read error. The chain recombines TRBV10-3 with TRBJ2-5; TRBD1 might be the D (6 bases). The CDR3 covers 14 residues. V was cut by 8 bases and J by 2 bases, with 15 bases left in between. CDR1 and CDR2 from the germline V gene are ENHRY and SYGVKD. The DNA for the CDR3 is TGTGCCATCCGTCATCTACAGGGACAAGAGACCCAGTACTTC. Encoded protein: CAIRHLQGQETQYF.

This clonotype was observed at least ten times. The chain is built from TRBV20-1 and TRBJ2-2; D ambiguous. Germline V gene data show CDR1 as DFQATT and CDR2 as SNEGSKA (reference sequence). V shed 0 bases and J shed 0 bases, with 11 bases lying between them. CDR3 length equals 16 residues. The CDR3 region has the DNA TGCAGTGCTAGAGATTTCGGCGGTGCGAACACCGGGGAGCTGTTTTTT. Its protein product is CSARDFGGANTGELFF.

This clonotype has only a few counts. The gene calls are TRBV4-1 and TRBJ2-1; 9 bases agree with TRBD2. This CDR3 has 17 amino acids. V trimming: 5 bases; J trimming: 0 bases; junction bases outside the gene matches: 8. Germline lookup yields CDR1 MGHRA and CDR2 YSYEKL. CDR3 bases: TGCGCCAGCAGCAGGACTAGCGACCCGAGCTCCTACAATGAGCAGTTCTTC. Translation: CASSRTSDPSSYNEQFF.

The rearrangement uses TRBV5-4 and TRBJ1-1; D is undetermined. The germline CDR1 and CDR2 sequences are SGHNT and YYREEE (reference sequence). Trimming pared 1 base from V and 3 bases from J, leaving 7 bases between. The CDR3 is made up of 13 amino acids. In DNA, the CDR3 is TGTGCCAGCAGCTTGCAGTTGGACACTGAAGCTTTCTTT. Its protein is CASSLQLDTEAFF.

This clonotype was detected ten times or more. The chain carries TRBV6-2 or TRBV6-3 and TRBJ2-5, with D maybe TRBD2 (5 bases). V was cut by 10 bases and J by 1 base, with 10 bases left in between. Germline CDR1 MNHEY, CDR2 SVGEGT. The CDR3 spans 12 residues. CDR3 protein: CATSGIQETQYF. The CDR3 DNA reads as TGTGCCACCTCGGGGATCCAAGAGACCCAGTACTTC.

This clonotype was counted many times. The chain recombines TRBV3-1 with TRBJ2-1; 8 positions match TRBD2. The V segment lost 2 bases and the J segment 9 bases; nucleotides outside the gene matches: 12. Germline V gene data show CDR1 as LGHDT and CDR2 as YNNKEL (reference sequence). The CDR3 consists of 16 residues. The CDR3 nucleotides are TGTGCCAGCAGCCAAATAGCGGGAATGGTTCGGGGTGAGCAGTTCTTC. As protein: CASSQIAGMVRGEQFF.

The rearrangement links TRBV11-2 to TRBJ1-5; D remains ambiguous. The CDR3 extends over 15 amino acids. The germline V gene has CDR1 SGHAT and CDR2 FQNNGV. Deletions cut 2 bases from V and 2 bases from J, with 10 bases between. DNA for the CDR3: TGTGCCAGCAGCTTAACCGGCGTGGGCAATCAGCCCCAGCATTTT. This sequence encodes CASSLTGVGNQPQHF.

This clonotype was counted ten times or more. This chain uses TRBV19 with TRBJ2-3; either TRBD1 or TRBD2 may fit D (5 bases each). CDR1 is LNHDA and CDR2 is SQIVND in the germline V gene (reference sequence). The CDR3 is made up of 15 amino acids. V was trimmed by 8 bases and J by 2 bases, leaving 17 bases between them. Written as DNA, the CDR3 is TGTGCCAGTGAGGGCAGGGTAGGTTCCACAGATACGCAGTATTTT. Translation gives CASEGRVGSTDTQYF. The variable domain in full, completed from reference TRBV19 and TRBJ2-3, reads DGGITQSPKYLFRKEGQNVTLSCEQNLNHDAMYWYRQDPGQGLRLIYYSQIVNDFQKGDIAEGYSVSREKKESFPLTVTSAQKNPTAFYLCASEGRVGSTDTQYFGPGTRLTVL.

The table lists this clonotype with many counts. The chain couples TRBV12-3 or TRBV12-4 to TRBJ2-3, with D tentatively TRBD2 (6 bases). This CDR3 contains 16 residues. V was trimmed by 6 bases and J by 2 bases, leaving 18 bases between them. The CDR3 coding sequence is TGTGCCAGCAGCCGTTCCGGGACTTGTAACACAGATACGCAGTATTTT. Residues: CASSRSGTCNTDTQYF.

This clonotype was recorded many times. The CDR3 nucleotides are TGTGCCAGCAGCTTAGAAATGGGACAGGGGAGGATTGAAGCTTTCTTT. It yields the protein CASSLEMGQGRIEAFF. The rearrangement links TRBV7-9 to TRBJ1-1, with 10 bases matching TRBD1. Trimming at V came to 1 base and at J to 7 bases, leaving 9 bases not matched to a gene. This CDR3 spans 16 amino acids. Germline-derived CDR1 and CDR2 are SEHNR and FQNEAQ (reference sequence).

This clonotype turned up a few times. The CDR3 DNA is TGTGCCAGCAACCTTTACCGGGCAAGTAGTAATGAGCAGTTCTTC. As protein: CASNLYRASSNEQFF. This sequence joins TRBV28 and TRBJ2-1; no firm D call. The germline V gene encodes CDR1 MDHEN and CDR2 SYDVKM. V gave up 7 bases and J gave up 7 bases, with 20 bases separating them. This CDR3 region has 15 residues.

This clonotype came up many times. The rearrangement joins TRBV12-3 or TRBV12-4 to TRBJ2-7; 7 nucleotides match TRBD2. The CDR3 runs to 15 residues. V was clipped by 2 bases and J by 4 bases; unmatched bases: 8. The CDR3: CASSLRAGALYEQYF. The CDR3, as DNA: TGTGCCAGCAGTTTAAGGGCGGGAGCTCTTTACGAGCAGTACTTC.

In this sample, this clonotype turned up many times. The rearrangement joins TRBV5-4 to TRBJ2-1; D not resolved. The CDR3 contains 13 residues. CDR1 SGHNT and CDR2 YYREEE come from the germline V gene (reference sequence). The V and J ends lost 2 bases and 6 bases respectively, with 9 bases between them. The CDR3 DNA is TGTGCCAGCAGCTTAGAATCATTCAATGAGCAGTTCTTC. Its protein product is CASSLESFNEQFF.

A note on this clonotype: This may stem from a read error, because a much larger clone lies one nucleotide away. The chain links TRBV5-1 to TRBJ2-2, with D maybe TRBD2 (5 bases). The CDR3 is made up of 15 amino acids. The germline CDR1 and CDR2 sequences are SGHRS and YFSETQ. The CDR3 spells CASSLAHGFTGELSF. Written as DNA, the CDR3 is TGCGCCAGCAGCTTGGCTCACGGCTTCACCGGGGAGCTGTCTTTT.

The chain links TRBV12-3 or TRBV12-4 to TRBJ2-7, with D perhaps being TRBD1 or TRBD2 (7 bases each). Trimming stripped 5 bases from V and 7 bases from J, with 18 bases between. The CDR3 runs 14 residues. In DNA, the CDR3 is TGTGCCAGCAGTCTCAGGGGGGGGGGCCGGGAGCAGTACTTC. Protein sequence: CASSLRGGGREQYF.

This clonotype was seen only a few times. The V call is TRBV21-1, the J call TRBJ1-1. TRBV21-1 is deemed a pseudogene. This CDR3 comprises 14 residues. CDR3: CASSKSGMNTEAFF. The CDR3 bases are TGTGCCAGCAGCAAATCTGGGATGAACACTGAAGCTTTCTTT.

This clonotype was seen many times. The chain employs TRBV29-1 and TRBJ1-5, with D possibly TRBD1 on 5 matching bases. V lost 4 bases, J lost 3 bases, and 10 bases lay in between. The length of the CDR3 is 13 residues. The V gene's germline CDR1 is SQVTM and CDR2 ANQGSEA. CDR3 bases: TGCAGCGTTGGGCAGGGCATCAATCAGCCCCAGCATTTT. Its protein product is CSVGQGINQPQHF. The full variable domain, with the rest looked up from reference TRBV29-1 and TRBJ1-5, is SAVISQKPSRDICQRGTSLTIQCQVDSQVTMMFWYRQQPGQSLTLIATANQGSEATYESGFVIDKFPISRPNLTFSTLTVSNMSPEDSSIYLCSVGQGINQPQHFGDGTRLSIL.

This clonotype was seen repeatedly, ten times or more. This sequence joins TRBV27 and TRBJ1-5; weak D call: TRBD1 (6 bases). From germline, CDR1 is MNHEY and CDR2 SMNVEV (reference sequence). CDR3 length equals 14 residues. The V gene lost 2 bases and the J gene lost 8 bases, with 13 bases spanning the gap. CDR3 residues: CASSLTQGIKPQHF. As DNA, the CDR3 is TGTGCCAGCAGTTTAACCCAGGGGATCAAGCCCCAGCATTTT.

This clonotype has a count of ten or more. This rearrangement joins TRBV28 to TRBJ2-5, with 10 positions matching TRBD2. This CDR3 is built from 17 residues. The J segment lost 5 bases and the V segment lost 4 bases, leaving 13 bases of the junction unmatched. Germline lookup yields CDR1 MDHEN and CDR2 SYDVKM. The CDR3 bases are TGTGCCAGCAGTTCTCTGGGACTAGCGTATGTCCCGGAGACCCAGTACTTC. It translates to CASSSLGLAYVPETQYF.

This clonotype was observed at least ten times. This sequence joins TRBV6-1 and TRBJ2-5; D remains ambiguous. There are 10 residues in the CDR3. V lost 11 bases and J 5 bases, leaving 9 bases between the germline ends. Germline CDR1 is MNHNS and CDR2 is SASEGT. The CDR3 protein is CAAGEETQYF. CDR3 sequence (DNA): TGTGCCGCCGGTGAGGAGACCCAGTACTTC.

This clonotype was recorded many times. The gene calls are TRBV11-2 and TRBJ2-5; 10 bases agree with TRBD2. Germline values: CDR1 SGHAT, CDR2 FQNNGV. The V and J ends lost 5 bases and 8 bases, in that order; junction bases with no gene match: 11. The CDR3 runs 15 residues. The CDR3 coding sequence is TGTGCCAGCAGCCCTGTAGCGGGAGGCCATGTAACCCAGTACTTC. Protein: CASSPVAGGHVTQYF.

This clonotype came up a few times. The V call is TRBV7-2, the J call TRBJ2-1; the D gene is possibly TRBD2 (5 bases). Deletions cut 5 bases from V and 4 bases from J, with 15 bases between. The CDR3 spans 15 residues. Germline values: CDR1 SGHTA, CDR2 FQGNSA. CDR3 nucleotides: TGTGCCAGCAGCGAGGGATCGAGGCCATACAATGAGCAGTTCTTC. This encodes CASSEGSRPYNEQFF.

This chain uses TRBV5-1 with TRBJ1-2; 7 bases map to TRBD1. The ends lost 4 bases at V and 3 bases at J; junction bases unmatched: 9. The CDR3 is 15 amino acids. Germline V CDR1 and CDR2: SGHRS, YFSETQ. As DNA, the CDR3 is TGCGCCAGCAGCAAAAGACAGGGTCGGGACTATGGCTACACCTTC. Translating gives CASSKRQGRDYGYTF.

The table lists this clonotype with many counts. The chain recombines TRBV30 with TRBJ2-1; 11 nucleotides align to TRBD2. The germline V gene encodes CDR1 GTSNPN and CDR2 SVGIG (reference sequence). Trimming cost V 0 bases and J 6 bases; bases outside gene matches: 7. The length of the CDR3 is 16 residues. CDR3 DNA: TGTGCCTGGAGTGTGTTTCCCGGACTAGCGGGCAATGAGCAGTTCTTC. The encoded protein is CAWSVFPGLAGNEQFF.

This clonotype occurred many times. The V gene is TRBV7-2, the J gene TRBJ2-2; D gene ambiguous. Trimming removed 0 bases at V and 3 bases at J, with 11 bases between. The germline gives CDR1 SGHTA, CDR2 FQGNSA. The CDR3 contains 16 residues. The CDR3 protein is CASSLAGKWDTGELFF. The CDR3, as DNA: TGTGCCAGCAGCTTAGCGGGGAAGTGGGACACCGGGGAGCTGTTTTTT.